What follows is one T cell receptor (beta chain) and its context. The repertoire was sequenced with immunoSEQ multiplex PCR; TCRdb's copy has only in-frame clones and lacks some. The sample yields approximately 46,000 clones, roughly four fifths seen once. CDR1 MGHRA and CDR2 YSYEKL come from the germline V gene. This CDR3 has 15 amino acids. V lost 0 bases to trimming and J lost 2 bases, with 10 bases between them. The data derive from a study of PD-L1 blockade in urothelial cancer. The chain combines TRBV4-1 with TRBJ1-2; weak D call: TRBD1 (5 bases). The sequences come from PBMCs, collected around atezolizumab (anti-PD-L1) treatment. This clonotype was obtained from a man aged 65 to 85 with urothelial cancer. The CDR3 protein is CASSQELGGNYGYTF. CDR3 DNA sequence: TGCGCCAGCAGCCAAGAATTGGGGGGAAACTATGGCTACACCTTC.